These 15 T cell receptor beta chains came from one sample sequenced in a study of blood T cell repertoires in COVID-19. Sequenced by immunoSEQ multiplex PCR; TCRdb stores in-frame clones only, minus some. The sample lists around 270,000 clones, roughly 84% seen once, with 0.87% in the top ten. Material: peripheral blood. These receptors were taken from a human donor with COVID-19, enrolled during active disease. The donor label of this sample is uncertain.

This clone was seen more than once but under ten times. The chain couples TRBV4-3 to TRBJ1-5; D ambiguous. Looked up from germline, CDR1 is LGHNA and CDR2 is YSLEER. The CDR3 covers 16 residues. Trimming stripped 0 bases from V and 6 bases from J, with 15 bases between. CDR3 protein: CASSQDTGVGGQPQHF. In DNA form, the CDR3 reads TGCGCCAGCAGCCAAGATACCGGGGTTGGAGGTCAGCCCCAGCATTTT.

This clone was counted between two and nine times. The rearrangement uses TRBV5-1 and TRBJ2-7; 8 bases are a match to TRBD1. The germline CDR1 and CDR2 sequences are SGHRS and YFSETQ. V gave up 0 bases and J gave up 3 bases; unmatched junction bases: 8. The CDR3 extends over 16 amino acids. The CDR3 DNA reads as TGCGCCAGCAGCTTGGCGTCAGGGGGCCTGTTCTACGAGCAGTACTTC. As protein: CASSLASGGLFYEQYF.

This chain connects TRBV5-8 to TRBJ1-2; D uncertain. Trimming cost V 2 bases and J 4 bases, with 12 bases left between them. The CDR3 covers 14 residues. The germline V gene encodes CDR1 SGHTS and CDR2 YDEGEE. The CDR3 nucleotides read TGTGCCAGCAGCTTCCGACACCCTGGCTATGGCTACACCTTC. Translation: CASSFRHPGYGYTF.

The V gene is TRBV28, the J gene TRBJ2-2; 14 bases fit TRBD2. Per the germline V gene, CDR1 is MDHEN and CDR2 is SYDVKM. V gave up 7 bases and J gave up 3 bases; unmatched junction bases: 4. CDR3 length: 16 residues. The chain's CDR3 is CASTRLAGGDTGELFF. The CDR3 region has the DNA TGTGCCAGCACCCGACTAGCGGGAGGGGACACCGGGGAGCTGTTTTTT. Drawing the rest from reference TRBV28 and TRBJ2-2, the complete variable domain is DVKVTQSSRYLVKRTGEKVFLECVQDMDHENMFWYRQDPGLGLRLIYFSYDVKMKEKGDIPEGYSVSREKKERFSLILESASTNQTSMYLCASTRLAGGDTGELFFGEGSRLTVL.

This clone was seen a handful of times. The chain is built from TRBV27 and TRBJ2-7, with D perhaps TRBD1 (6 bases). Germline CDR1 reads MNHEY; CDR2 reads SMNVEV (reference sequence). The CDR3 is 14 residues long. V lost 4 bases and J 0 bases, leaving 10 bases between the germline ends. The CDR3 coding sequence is TGTGCCAGCAGTTCTTCCAGGGGCTCCTACGAGCAGTACTTC. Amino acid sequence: CASSSSRGSYEQYF.

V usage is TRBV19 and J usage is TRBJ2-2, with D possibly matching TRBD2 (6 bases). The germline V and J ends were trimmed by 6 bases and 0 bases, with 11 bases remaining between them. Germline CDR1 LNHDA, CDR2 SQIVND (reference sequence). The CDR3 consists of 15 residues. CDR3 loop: CASRDGTPNTGELFF. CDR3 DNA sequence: TGTGCCAGTAGAGACGGGACTCCGAACACCGGGGAGCTGTTTTTT.

CDR3 loop: CASSGAQISNQPQHF. The CDR3 nucleotides are TGTGCCAGCAGTGGGGCCCAAATTAGTAATCAGCCCCAGCATTTT. The chain uses TRBV2 and TRBJ1-5; D is unresolved. CDR1 and CDR2 from the germline V gene are SNHLY and FYNNEI. V was clipped by 4 bases and J by 4 bases, with 14 bases between them. This CDR3 has 15 residues.

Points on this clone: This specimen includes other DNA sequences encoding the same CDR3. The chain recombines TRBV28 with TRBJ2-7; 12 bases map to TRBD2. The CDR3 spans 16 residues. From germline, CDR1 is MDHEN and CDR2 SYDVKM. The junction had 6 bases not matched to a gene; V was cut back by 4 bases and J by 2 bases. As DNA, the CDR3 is TGTGCCAGCAGTTCGGCCGGACTAGCGGGAACCTACGAGCAGTACTTC. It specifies CASSSAGLAGTYEQYF.

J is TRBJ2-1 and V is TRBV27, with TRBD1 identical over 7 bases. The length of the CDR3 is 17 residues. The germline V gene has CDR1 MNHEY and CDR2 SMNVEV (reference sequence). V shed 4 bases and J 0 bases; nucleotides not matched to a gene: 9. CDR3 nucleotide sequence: TGTGCCAGCAGTTCCACCCAGGGGGTCAGCTCCTACAATGAGCAGTTCTTC. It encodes CASSSTQGVSSYNEQFF.

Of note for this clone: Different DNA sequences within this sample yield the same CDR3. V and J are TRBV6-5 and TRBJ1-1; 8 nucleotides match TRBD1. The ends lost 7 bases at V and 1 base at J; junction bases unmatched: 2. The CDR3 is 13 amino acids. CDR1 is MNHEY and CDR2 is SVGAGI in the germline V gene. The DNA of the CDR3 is TGTGCCAGCAACAGGGGGGGGAACACTGAAGCTTTCTTT. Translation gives CASNRGGNTEAFF.

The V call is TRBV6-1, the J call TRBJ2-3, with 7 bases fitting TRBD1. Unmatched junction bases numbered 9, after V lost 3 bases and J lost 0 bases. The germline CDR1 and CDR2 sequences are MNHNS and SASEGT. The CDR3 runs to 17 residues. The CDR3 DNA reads TGTGCCAGCAGTGACCCCCGGGACAGTTTTAGCACAGATACGCAGTATTTT. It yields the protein CASSDPRDSFSTDTQYF.

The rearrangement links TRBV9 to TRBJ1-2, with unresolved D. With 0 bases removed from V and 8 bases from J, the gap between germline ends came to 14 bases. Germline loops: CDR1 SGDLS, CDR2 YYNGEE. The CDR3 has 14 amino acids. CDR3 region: CASSVEVPGEGYTF. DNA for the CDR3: TGTGCCAGCAGCGTAGAGGTCCCGGGAGAGGGCTACACCTTC.

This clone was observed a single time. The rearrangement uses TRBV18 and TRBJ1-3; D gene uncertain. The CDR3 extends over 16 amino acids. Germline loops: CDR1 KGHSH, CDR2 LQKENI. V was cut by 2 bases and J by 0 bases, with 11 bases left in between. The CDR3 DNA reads TGTGCCAGCTCACCAAGCCCGGGAGGCTCTGGAAACACCATATATTTT. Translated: CASSPSPGGSGNTIYF.

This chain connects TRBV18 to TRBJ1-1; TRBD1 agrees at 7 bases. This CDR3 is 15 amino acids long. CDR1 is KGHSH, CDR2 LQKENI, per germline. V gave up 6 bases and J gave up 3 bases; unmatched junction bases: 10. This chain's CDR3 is CASSRGRDRDTEAFF. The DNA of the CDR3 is TGTGCCAGCTCGCGCGGTAGGGACAGAGACACTGAAGCTTTCTTT.

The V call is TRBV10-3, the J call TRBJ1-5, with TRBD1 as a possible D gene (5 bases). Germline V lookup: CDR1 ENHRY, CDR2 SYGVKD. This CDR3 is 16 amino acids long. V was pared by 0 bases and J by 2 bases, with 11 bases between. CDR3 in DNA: TGTGCCATCAGTGAGTCGTTTGGGGCTGGCAATCAGCCCCAGCATTTT. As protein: CAISESFGAGNQPQHF.